The entry below describes one T cell receptor (beta chain). Its target is not known. The data derive from a study of cytomegalovirus exposure and HLA in healthy donors. Amplification used 60 Vbeta primers and 13 Jbeta primers. As originally analysed: In a later analysis, 10 million to 11 million of around 75 million unique beta chains occurred in at least two donors. Measured with immunoSEQ multiplex PCR; TCRdb has only the in-frame clones, and not every one. From that table come the V and J calls and clone size; the DNA was used to work out D and trimming. The sample has 25,000 to 40,000 clones, 40% to 50% seen once; the top ten hold less than 2%. V shed 5 bases, J shed 12 bases, and the junction held 13 bases outside the gene matches. CDR1 and CDR2 from the germline V gene are SGHAT and FQNNGV. The CDR3 is 16 amino acids. Findings and caveats of the study: As was reported, the classifier diagnosed cytomegalovirus status with high specificity and sensitivity. Through in vitro validation, a few CMV-associated chains were shown to be specific for CMV antigens.

The origin of this receptor is a woman in her 50s in good health and CMV-seronegative. The specimen was PBMCs. The chain combines TRBV11-2 with TRBJ2-1; the match to TRBD2 covers 13 bases. CDR3 DNA: TGTGCCAGCAGCCCAGGGGCACTAGCGGGGGGGGTGGGGCAGTTCTTC. Translation: CASSPGALAGGVGQFF.